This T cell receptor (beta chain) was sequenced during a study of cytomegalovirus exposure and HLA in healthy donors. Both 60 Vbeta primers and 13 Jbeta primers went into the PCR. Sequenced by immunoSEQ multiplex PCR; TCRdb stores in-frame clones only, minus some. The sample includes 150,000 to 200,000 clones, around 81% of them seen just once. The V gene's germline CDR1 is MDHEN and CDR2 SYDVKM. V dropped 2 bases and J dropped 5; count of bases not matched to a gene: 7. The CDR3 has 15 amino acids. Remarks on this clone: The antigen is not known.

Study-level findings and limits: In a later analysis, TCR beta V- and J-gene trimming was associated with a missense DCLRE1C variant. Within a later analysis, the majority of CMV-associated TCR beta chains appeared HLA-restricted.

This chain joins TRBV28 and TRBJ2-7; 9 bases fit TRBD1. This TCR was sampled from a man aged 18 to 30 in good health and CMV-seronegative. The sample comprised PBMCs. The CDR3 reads CASSLRWDREDEQYF. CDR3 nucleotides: TGTGCCAGCAGTTTAAGGTGGGACAGGGAGGACGAGCAGTACTTC.